The next 31 T cell receptor beta chains were all read from a single sample in a study of T cells in Graves' hyperthyroidism and ophthalmopathy. Using RNA transcripts as the source, TCR beta CDR3 regions were amplified. When the TCR CDR3 underwent first-round RT-PCR, the HTBI primer set was used. TCRdb reanalysed the multiplex PCR reads using MiXCR and keeps one entry per CDR3 protein. The sample lists approximately 590,000 distinct CDR3 sequences; 15% to 19% were seen once. What was sequenced was blood. The receptors derive from a woman aged 30 to 39 with Graves' hyperthyroidism.

This clonotype was counted ten times or more. CDR3 DNA: TGTGCCAGCAGTAGACAGCCGAATGAGCAGTTCTTC. It specifies CASSRQPNEQFF. The chain joins TRBV3-1 to TRBJ2-1; TRBD1 is a possible D gene (5 bases). The V gene lost 6 bases and the J gene lost 7 bases, with 10 bases spanning the gap. Looked up from germline, CDR1 is LGHDT and CDR2 is YNNKEL (reference sequence). This CDR3 is built from 12 residues.

This clonotype came up many times. This rearrangement joins TRBV20-1 to TRBJ2-3, with no clear D. The germline CDR1 and CDR2 sequences are DFQATT and SNEGSKA (reference sequence). The CDR3 is made up of 14 amino acids. Trimming stripped 5 bases from V and 0 bases from J, with 12 bases between. The CDR3 DNA follows: TGCAGTGCTTCCCAGATCTGGAGCACAGATACGCAGTATTTT. It yields the protein CSASQIWSTDTQYF.

At least ten counts were recorded for this clonotype. The chain joins TRBV3-1 to TRBJ2-5; TRBD2 aligns across 11 bases. V shed 2 bases and J 4 bases; nucleotides not matched to a gene: 3. From germline, CDR1 is LGHDT and CDR2 YNNKEL (reference sequence). The CDR3 length is 15 residues. In nucleotides, the CDR3 is TGTGCCAGCAGCCAACCTGGACTAGCGGGAGAGACCCAGTACTTC. Residues: CASSQPGLAGETQYF.

The chain's CDR3 is CSAISRVGYEQYF. CDR3 coding DNA: TGCAGCGCCATTTCTAGAGTAGGATACGAGCAGTACTTC. The chain links TRBV29-1 to TRBJ2-7; D remains ambiguous. Trimming took 7 bases from V and 4 from J, leaving 17 bases between them. CDR1 is SQVTM, CDR2 ANQGSEA, per germline. This CDR3 is 13 amino acids long.

In this sample, this clonotype turned up a few times. V usage is TRBV20-1 and J usage is TRBJ2-4; no clear D. This CDR3 is 13 amino acids long. V dropped 6 bases and J dropped 3 bases, with 12 bases sitting between them. The germline V gene encodes CDR1 DFQATT and CDR2 SNEGSKA (reference sequence). The CDR3 loop reads CSAAMNGKNIQYF. CDR3 coding DNA: TGCAGTGCCGCGATGAATGGCAAAAACATTCAGTACTTC.

This clonotype was observed a few times. The chain couples TRBV6-5 to TRBJ2-3; D is unclear. Germline CDR1 and CDR2: MNHEY and SVGAGI. Trimming pared 2 bases from V and 0 bases from J, leaving 6 bases between. The CDR3 has 14 residues. The CDR3, as DNA: TGTGCCAGCAGTTACGGAGCTAGCACAGATACGCAGTATTTT. Amino acid sequence: CASSYGASTDTQYF.

This clonotype was counted between two and nine times. The gene calls are TRBV7-9 and TRBJ2-2, with TRBD2 matching over 7 bases. The CDR3 spans 15 residues. J was trimmed by 4 bases and V by 2 bases; bases with no gene match: 4. Germline CDR1 SEHNR, CDR2 FQNEAQ (reference sequence). CDR3 residues: CASSLLTGGTGELFF. The CDR3 DNA sequence: TGTGCCAGCAGCTTACTTACGGGAGGCACCGGGGAGCTGTTTTTT.

This sequence joins TRBV7-9 and TRBJ1-6, with a possible D match to TRBD1 (5 bases). CDR1 and CDR2 (germline): SEHNR, FQNEAQ (reference sequence). Trimming shortened V by 8 bases and J by 5 bases, and 13 bases separated the two germline ends. This CDR3 spans 14 amino acids. The CDR3 loop is CASPRDGDNSPLHF. CDR3 DNA sequence: TGTGCCAGCCCCCGGGACGGCGATAATTCACCCCTCCACTTT.

This clonotype was counted ten times or more. The J gene is TRBJ2-1, the V gene TRBV7-9, with D possibly being TRBD1 (5 bases). The CDR3 has 17 amino acids. Germline CDR1 SEHNR, CDR2 FQNEAQ (reference sequence). Trimming removed 5 bases from V and 0 bases from J, with 17 bases in between. Here the CDR3 reads CASSRGGGLSSYNEQFF. The DNA for the CDR3 is TGTGCCAGCAGCAGGGGTGGTGGGCTTAGCTCCTACAATGAGCAGTTCTTC. The full variable domain, rest sourced from reference TRBV7-9 and TRBJ2-1, is DTGVSQNPRHKITKRGQNVTFRCDPISEHNRLYWYRQTLGQGPEFLTYFQNEAQLEKSRLLSDRFSAERPKGSFSTLEIQRTEQGDSAMYLCASSRGGGLSSYNEQFFGPGTRLTVL.

The rearrangement links TRBV30 to TRBJ2-7, with 7 bases aligning to TRBD2. J was trimmed by 4 bases and V by 8 bases; bases with no gene match: 11. This CDR3 is built from 13 residues. Germline V gene sequence: CDR1 GTSNPN, CDR2 SVGIG (reference sequence). The CDR3 bases are TGTGCCGGGATCTCGGGACTACATTACGAGCAGTACTTC. Amino acids: CAGISGLHYEQYF.

This clonotype was recorded only once. The chain uses TRBV9 and TRBJ2-3; 10 positions match TRBD2. The germline V gene encodes CDR1 SGDLS and CDR2 YYNGEE. J lost 1 base, V lost 1 base, and 15 bases had no gene match. The CDR3 has 20 residues. The CDR3 is CASSVTVGASGRAGTDTQYF. Here the CDR3 DNA reads TGTGCCAGCAGCGTAACCGTGGGGGCCAGCGGGAGGGCCGGCACAGATACGCAGTATTTT.

J is TRBJ1-3 and V is TRBV29-1; 7 bases map to TRBD1. The CDR3 consists of 14 residues. Germline loops: CDR1 SQVTM, CDR2 ANQGSEA. The trim removed 4 bases at V and 3 bases at J, leaving 6 bases unmatched. Here the CDR3 DNA reads TGCAGCGTTGCGGGAGGGGGCCTTGGAAACACCATATATTTT. Amino acid sequence: CSVAGGGLGNTIYF.

This clonotype appeared a single time. Since a much larger clone is just one base distant, this may be a read error. This chain links TRBV6-1 with TRBJ2-1; D remains ambiguous. The CDR3 runs 13 residues. Germline CDR1 reads MNHNS; CDR2 reads SASEGT. V lost 6 bases and J lost 7, with 13 bases in between. DNA for the CDR3: TGTGCCAGCAGCGCGGCCATAGGGAATGAGCAGTTCTTC. This gives the protein CASSAAIGNEQFF.

V gene TRBV19 combines with J gene TRBJ2-2, with D hard to call. Germline CDR1 and CDR2: LNHDA and SQIVND (reference sequence). V gave up 3 bases and J gave up 4 bases, with 6 bases separating them. The CDR3 runs 13 residues. The CDR3 sequence is CASSIWGTGELFF. CDR3 bases: TGTGCCAGTAGTATTTGGGGCACCGGGGAGCTGTTTTTT. Supplemented by reference TRBV19 and TRBJ2-2, the full variable domain reads DGGITQSPKYLFRKEGQNVTLSCEQNLNHDAMYWYRQDPGQGLRLIYYSQIVNDFQKGDIAEGYSVSREKKESFPLTVTSAQKNPTAFYLCASSIWGTGELFFGEGSRLTVL.

The rearrangement joins TRBV4-2 to TRBJ2-3, with unresolved D. Trimming took 4 bases from V and 0 from J, leaving 17 bases between them. Germline V lookup: CDR1 LGHNA, CDR2 YNFKEQ. The CDR3 totals 17 residues. The CDR3 here is CASSRRKGAASTDTQYF. For the CDR3, the DNA is TGTGCCAGCAGCCGCCGGAAAGGCGCGGCTAGCACAGATACGCAGTATTTT.

This clonotype turned up a few times. V is TRBV24-1 and J is TRBJ2-7; no definite D call. Germline assignment: CDR1 KGHDR and CDR2 SFDVKD. The CDR3 extends over 15 amino acids. Trimming stripped 9 bases from V and 4 bases from J, with 21 bases between. The CDR3 loop is CATPPWAGQDYEQYF. CDR3 sequence (DNA): TGTGCCACCCCCCCTTGGGCAGGCCAGGATTACGAGCAGTACTTC.

This clonotype was recorded once. This chain joins TRBV5-4 and TRBJ2-1; D is possibly TRBD1 (7 bases). CDR3 size: 15 residues. Germline CDR1 and CDR2: SGHNT and YYREEE (reference sequence). Trimming shortened V by 4 bases and J by 7 bases, and 18 bases separated the two germline ends. CDR3: CASSQGLPRGNEQFF. The CDR3 DNA reads as TGTGCCAGCAGCCAGGGACTCCCCAGGGGGAATGAGCAGTTCTTC.

In this sample, this clonotype turned up many times. This chain links TRBV11-2 with TRBJ1-1; a weak D match, TRBD1 (5 bases). CDR1 is SGHAT and CDR2 is FQNNGV in the germline V gene. Trimming removed 3 bases from V and 11 bases from J, with 19 bases in between. The CDR3 loop spans 14 amino acids. CDR3 amino acids: CASSLDPGRDRAFF. The CDR3, as DNA: TGTGCCAGCAGCTTGGATCCCGGCAGGGATCGGGCTTTCTTT.

This clonotype was recorded many times. J is TRBJ2-3 and V is TRBV6-1, with TRBD2 as a possible D gene (5 bases). From germline, CDR1 is MNHNS and CDR2 SASEGT. The CDR3 totals 13 residues. V was trimmed by 7 bases and J by 5 bases, leaving 13 bases between them. The CDR3 bases are TGTGCCAGCAACAACGGGGTCGTAGATACGCAGTATTTT. Translating gives CASNNGVVDTQYF.

J is TRBJ1-6 and V is TRBV5-1, with D possibly being TRBD1 (5 bases). Trimming removed 4 bases at V and 7 bases at J, with 12 bases between. Germline-derived CDR1 and CDR2 are SGHRS and YFSETQ. The CDR3 length is 14 residues. Here the CDR3 reads CASSLGGTNSPLHF. Here the CDR3 DNA reads TGCGCCAGCAGCCTCGGCGGGACGAATTCACCCCTCCACTTT. Supplemented by reference TRBV5-1 and TRBJ1-6, the full variable domain reads KAGVTQTPRYLIKTRGQQVTLSCSPISGHRSVSWYQQTPGQGLQFLFEYFSETQRNKGNFPGRFSGRQFSNSRSEMNVSTLELGDSALYLCASSLGGTNSPLHFGNGTRLTVT.

There are a few counts of this clonotype. The chain combines TRBV7-2 with TRBJ2-2; no firm D call. With 6 bases removed from V and 5 bases from J, the gap between germline ends came to 13 bases. The CDR3 has 14 amino acids. The germline CDR1 and CDR2 sequences are SGHTA and FQGNSA. As DNA, the CDR3 is TGTGCCAGCAGTCTCGTCGGGCCGACCGGGGAGCTGTTTTTT. Its translation is CASSLVGPTGELFF.

This clonotype was recorded at least ten times. This sequence joins TRBV7-8 and TRBJ2-3, with D tentatively TRBD2 (6 bases). Germline V CDR1 and CDR2: SGHVS, FQNEAQ. V was clipped by 5 bases and J by 1 base, with 22 bases between them. CDR3 size: 18 residues. The CDR3 is CASSPQAIGGSRTDTQYF. The CDR3 nucleotides read TGTGCCAGCAGCCCCCAAGCGATTGGGGGGAGTCGCACAGATACGCAGTATTTT.

The chain employs TRBV30 and TRBJ2-1; TRBD1 is a possible D gene (5 bases). The CDR3 is 14 amino acids. With 2 bases removed from V and 0 bases from J, the gap between germline ends came to 8 bases. Germline CDR1 and CDR2: GTSNPN and SVGIG (reference sequence). The CDR3 loop reads CAWSRGGSYNEQFF. In DNA, the CDR3 is TGTGCCTGGAGTAGGGGTGGCTCCTACAATGAGCAGTTCTTC.

The sample holds many counts of this clonotype. Just one base apart from a much larger clone, this may be a read error. The gene calls are TRBV2 and TRBJ2-7, with D possibly called TRBD1 or TRBD2 (5 bases each). The CDR3 is made up of 13 amino acids. Trimming took 6 bases from V and 1 from J, leaving 10 bases between them. Germline assignment: CDR1 SNHLY and CDR2 FYNNEI. The chain's CDR3 is CASSGDGSYEQYF. DNA for the CDR3: TGTGCCAGCAGCGGGGACGGATCCTACGAGCAGTACTTC.

This clonotype was found a few times. The rearrangement links TRBV6-1 to TRBJ1-5; the match to TRBD1 covers 7 bases. Per germline, CDR1 MNHNS and CDR2 SASEGT. Unmatched junction bases numbered 12, after V lost 6 bases and J lost 7 bases. The CDR3 extends over 15 amino acids. The CDR3, as DNA: TGTGCCAGCAGAGTGGGACAGAGGGGGAAGCAGCCCCAGCATTTT. This codes for CASRVGQRGKQPQHF.

This clonotype was seen only a few times. Lacking the conserved final phenylalanine or tryptophan, this CDR3 likely reflects a read error. The chain links TRBV27 to TRBJ2-3; D is unclear. CDR1 MNHEY and CDR2 SMNVEV come from the germline V gene (reference sequence). CDR3 length: 12 amino acids. The germline V and J ends were trimmed by 6 bases and 4 bases, with 8 bases remaining between them. The CDR3 spells CASSLTSDTQYL. CDR3 sequence (DNA): TGTGCCAGCAGCTTGACCTCAGATACGCAGTATCTT.

The chain combines TRBV9 with TRBJ2-1; D gene unclear. Germline CDR1 is SGDLS and CDR2 is YYNGEE. The CDR3 covers 13 residues. Trimming stripped 2 bases from V and 3 bases from J, with 6 bases between. The CDR3 nucleotides are TGTGCCAGCAGCGTGGACGGCTACAATGAGCAGTTCTTC. Translating it yields CASSVDGYNEQFF.

For this clonotype: This may arise from a read error, as a much more abundant clone is one base away. The chain employs TRBV7-8 and TRBJ1-1, with a tentative D call TRBD1 (6 bases). Trimming took off 4 bases at V and 3 bases at J, with 9 bases between the two ends. Germline V gene sequence: CDR1 SGHVS, CDR2 FQNEAQ. This CDR3 region has 13 residues. The CDR3 loop reads CASSWGHDTEAFF. The CDR3, as DNA: TGTGCCAGCAGCTGGGGACATGACACTGAAGCTTTCTTT.

The chain links TRBV12-5 to TRBJ2-2; D gene unclear. With 6 bases removed from V and 4 bases from J, the gap between germline ends came to 12 bases. Germline-derived CDR1 and CDR2 are LGHNT and FRNRAP. This CDR3 has 14 residues. CDR3 in DNA: TGTGCTAGTGGGGCCGGGTCCACCACCGGGGAGCTGTTTTTT. It is translated as CASGAGSTTGELFF.

Notes on this clonotype: A much larger clone lies one base from this, so it may be a read error. The rearrangement links TRBV9 to TRBJ1-2; D gene uncertain. The CDR3 spans 13 residues. CDR1 is SGDLS and CDR2 is YYNGEE in the germline V gene. V was shortened by 4 bases and J by 1 base, with 8 bases between the two germline ends. This CDR3 is CASSPQINYGYTF. The CDR3 nucleotides are TGTGCCAGCAGCCCACAAATTAACTATGGCTACACCTTC.

The sample holds many counts of this clonotype. The chain recombines TRBV10-3 with TRBJ2-7; possible D gene TRBD1, 8 bases. Germline loops: CDR1 ENHRY, CDR2 SYGVKD. The CDR3 has 16 residues. Trimming pared 0 bases from V and 4 bases from J, leaving 16 bases between. CDR3 sequence: CAISESGQGGGYEQYF. CDR3 DNA: TGTGCCATCAGTGAGTCAGGACAGGGAGGGGGATACGAGCAGTACTTC.